Listed here is a single T cell receptor (beta chain). The sample originates from a study of T cell responses to AZD1222 COVID-19 vaccine. The repertoire was sequenced with immunoSEQ multiplex PCR; TCRdb's copy has only in-frame clones and lacks some. Seen here are approximately 90,000 clones, approximately 90% observed once, and the top ten hold 7.5%. The CDR3 consists of 14 residues. V lost 6 bases, J lost 6 bases, and 8 bases stayed unmatched. Per germline, CDR1 LNHDA and CDR2 SQIVND (reference sequence). The sequencing used peripheral blood, collected on day 0 of AZD1222 vaccination. This sequence joins TRBV19 and TRBJ2-3; 8 bases align to TRBD2. This receptor was obtained from an adult in good health. The CDR3 DNA follows: TGTGCCAGTAGCCCCGGGGGGGCGGTGGATACGCAGTATTTT. Its protein is CASSPGGAVDTQYF.